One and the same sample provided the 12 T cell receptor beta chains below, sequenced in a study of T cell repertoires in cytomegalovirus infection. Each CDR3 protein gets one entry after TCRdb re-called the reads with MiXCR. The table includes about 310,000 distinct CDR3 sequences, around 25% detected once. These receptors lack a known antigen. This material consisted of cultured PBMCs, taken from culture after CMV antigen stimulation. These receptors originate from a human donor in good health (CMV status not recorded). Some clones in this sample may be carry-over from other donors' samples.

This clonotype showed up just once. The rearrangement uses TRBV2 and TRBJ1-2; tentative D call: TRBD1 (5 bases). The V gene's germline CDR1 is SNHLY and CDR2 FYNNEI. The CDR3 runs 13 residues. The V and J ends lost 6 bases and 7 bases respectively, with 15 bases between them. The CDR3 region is CASRRGVSIGYTF. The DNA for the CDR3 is TGTGCCAGCAGGCGGGGGGTATCAATTGGCTACACCTTC.

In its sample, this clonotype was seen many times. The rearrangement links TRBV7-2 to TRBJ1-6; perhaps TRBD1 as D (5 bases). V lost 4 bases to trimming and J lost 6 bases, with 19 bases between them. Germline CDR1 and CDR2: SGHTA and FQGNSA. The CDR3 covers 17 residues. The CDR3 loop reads CASSYRPWGSFNSPLHF. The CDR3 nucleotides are TGTGCCAGCAGCTACAGGCCTTGGGGCTCTTTTAATTCACCCCTCCACTTT.

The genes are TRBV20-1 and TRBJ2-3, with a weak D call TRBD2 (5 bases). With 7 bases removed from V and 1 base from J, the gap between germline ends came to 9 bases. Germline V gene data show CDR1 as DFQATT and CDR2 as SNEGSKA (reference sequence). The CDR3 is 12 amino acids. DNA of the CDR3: TGCAGTGTTTCAGCGGGCACAGATACGCAGTATTTT. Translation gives CSVSAGTDTQYF.

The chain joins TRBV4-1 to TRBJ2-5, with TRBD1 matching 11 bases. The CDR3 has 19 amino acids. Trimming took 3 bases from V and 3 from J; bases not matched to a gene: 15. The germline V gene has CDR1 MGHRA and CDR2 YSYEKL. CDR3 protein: CASSHGQGASAGAEETQYF. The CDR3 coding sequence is TGCGCCAGCAGCCACGGACAGGGGGCGTCAGCGGGAGCCGAAGAGACCCAGTACTTC.

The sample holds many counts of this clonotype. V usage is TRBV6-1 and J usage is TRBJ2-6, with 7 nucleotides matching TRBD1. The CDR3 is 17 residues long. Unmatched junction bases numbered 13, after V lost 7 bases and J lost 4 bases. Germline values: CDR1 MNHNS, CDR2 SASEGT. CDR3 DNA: TGTGCCAGCACCCCCGGGACAGTGCTTCAAGGGGCCAACGTCCTGACTTTC. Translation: CASTPGTVLQGANVLTF.

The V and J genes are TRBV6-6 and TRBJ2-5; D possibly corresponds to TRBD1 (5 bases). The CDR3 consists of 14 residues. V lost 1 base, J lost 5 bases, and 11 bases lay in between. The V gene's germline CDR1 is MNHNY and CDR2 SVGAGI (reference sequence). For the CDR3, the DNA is TGTGCCAGCAGTTACTTCAGGGTTCGGGAGACCCAGTACTTC. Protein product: CASSYFRVRETQYF.

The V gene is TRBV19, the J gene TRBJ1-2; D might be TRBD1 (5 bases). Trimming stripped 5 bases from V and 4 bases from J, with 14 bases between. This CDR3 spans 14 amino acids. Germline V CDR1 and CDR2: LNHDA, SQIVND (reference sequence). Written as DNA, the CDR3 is TGTGCCAGTAGTCTCTCCCAGGGCGTCTATGGCTACACCTTC. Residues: CASSLSQGVYGYTF.

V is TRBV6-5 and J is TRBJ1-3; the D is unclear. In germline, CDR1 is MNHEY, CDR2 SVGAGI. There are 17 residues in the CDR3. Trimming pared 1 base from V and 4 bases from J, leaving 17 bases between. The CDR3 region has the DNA TGTGCCAGCAGTTACTTCCTAGATCGAGGGCCAGGAAACACCATATATTTT. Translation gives CASSYFLDRGPGNTIYF.

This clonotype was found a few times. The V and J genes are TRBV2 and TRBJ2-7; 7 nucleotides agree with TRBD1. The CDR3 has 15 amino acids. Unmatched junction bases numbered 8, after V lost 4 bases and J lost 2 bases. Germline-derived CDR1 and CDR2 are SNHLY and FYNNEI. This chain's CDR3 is CASSGPGQSTYEQYV. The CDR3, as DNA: TGTGCCAGCAGTGGACCGGGACAGTCAACCTACGAGCAGTACGTC.

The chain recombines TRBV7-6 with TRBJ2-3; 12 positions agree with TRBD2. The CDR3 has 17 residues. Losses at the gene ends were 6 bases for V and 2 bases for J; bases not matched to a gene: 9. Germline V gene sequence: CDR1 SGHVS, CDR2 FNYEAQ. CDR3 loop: CASRSRLAGANTDTQYF. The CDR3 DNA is TGTGCCAGCAGATCCCGACTAGCGGGAGCGAACACAGATACGCAGTATTTT.

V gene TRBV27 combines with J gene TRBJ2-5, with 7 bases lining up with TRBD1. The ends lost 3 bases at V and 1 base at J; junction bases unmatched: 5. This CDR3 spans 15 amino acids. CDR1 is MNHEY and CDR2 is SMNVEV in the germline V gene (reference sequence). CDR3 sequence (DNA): TGTGCCAGCAGTTTGGGACAGTCCATCCAAGAGACCCAGTACTTC. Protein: CASSLGQSIQETQYF.

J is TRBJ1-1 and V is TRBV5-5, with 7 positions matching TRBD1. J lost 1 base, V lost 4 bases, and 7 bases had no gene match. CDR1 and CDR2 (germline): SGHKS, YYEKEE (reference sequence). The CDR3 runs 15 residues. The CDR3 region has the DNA TGTGCCAGCAGCGGCGCGACAGGGACGAACACTGAAGCTTTCTTT. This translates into CASSGATGTNTEAFF. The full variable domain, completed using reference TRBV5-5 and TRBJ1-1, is DAGVTQSPTHLIKTRGQQVTLRCSPISGHKSVSWYQQVLGQGPQFIFQYYEKEERGRGNFPDRFSARQFPNYSSELNVNALLLGDSALYLCASSGATGTNTEAFFGQGTRLTVV.